This T cell receptor (beta chain) was identified in a study of spatial heterogeneity in lung cancer. Study as a whole: Matched bulk RNA-seq yielded a T cell module score, and TCR transcript counts in tumor regions correlated strongly with that score. On average, each unique TCR and UMI combination appeared more than ten times in raw reads. Findings of the study overall: Mutation tallies in tumors tracked expanded intratumoral alpha and beta TCR counts.

This clonotype has just a few counts. Antigen unknown. One entry per CDR3 protein, called by TCRdb with MiXCR from the 5' RACE reads. This table has about 9,300 distinct CDR3 sequences, around 6.6% appearing once. The CDR3 is made up of 14 amino acids. Germline V gene lookup returns CDR1 SGHTA and CDR2 FQGNSA. The V end was cut by 5 bases, the J end by 1 base, with 8 bases between. Time point given: sample taken at primary tumor resection. The donors were 70 or so patients with non-small cell lung cancer that was early-stage and untreated. Sequencing was performed on whole RNA extracted from tumor and nontumor lung tissue, or from frozen PBMC, and the material was left unsorted.

The source was lung tumor tissue, collected at surgery. The source of this sequence is a male donor with early-stage non-small cell lung cancer. The chain is built from TRBV7-2 and TRBJ1-4; possibly TRBD1 for D (6 bases). The chain's CDR3 is CASSRTETNEKLFF. The CDR3 nucleotides are TGTGCCAGCAGCCGGACAGAAACTAATGAAAAACTGTTTTTT.